The 16 T cell receptor beta chains reported below all come from one sample, sequenced in a study of cytomegalovirus exposure and HLA in healthy donors. The study ran its PCR with 60 Vbeta and 13 Jbeta primers. The table came from immunoSEQ multiplex PCR; TCRdb's copy has only in-frame clones and leaves some out. The sample yields roughly 100,000 clones, 60% to 75% seen once. The specimen sequenced was PBMCs. The source of these receptors is a male donor in good health and CMV-seropositive.

This sequence joins TRBV5-1 and TRBJ1-2; TRBD1 agrees at 8 bases. The V and J ends lost 1 base and 3 bases, in that order; junction bases with no gene match: 2. Germline CDR1 and CDR2: SGHRS and YFSETQ. The CDR3 extends over 14 amino acids. The DNA for the CDR3 is TGCGCCAGCAGCTTGATGACAGGGGACTATGGCTACACCTTC. Translating gives CASSLMTGDYGYTF.

This chain connects TRBV7-6 to TRBJ2-1, with 7 bases that match TRBD1. The trim removed 4 bases at V and 0 bases at J, leaving 9 bases unmatched. This CDR3 is built from 17 residues. Per germline, CDR1 SGHVS and CDR2 FNYEAQ. This chain's CDR3 is CASSSAMGQSSYNEQFF. CDR3 nucleotides: TGTGCCAGCAGCTCAGCCATGGGACAGAGCTCCTACAATGAGCAGTTCTTC.

The chain couples TRBV2 to TRBJ2-2, with D possibly being TRBD2 (6 bases). Trimming pared 0 bases from V and 3 bases from J, leaving 11 bases between. The germline V gene has CDR1 SNHLY and CDR2 FYNNEI. The CDR3 consists of 16 residues. The CDR3 loop is CASSEAFPSDTGELFF. For the CDR3, the DNA is TGTGCCAGCAGTGAAGCGTTCCCTAGCGACACCGGGGAGCTGTTTTTT.

This clone was detected a few times. The chain has TRBV28 and TRBJ2-1; D may be TRBD2 (5 bases). Deletions cut 4 bases from V and 7 bases from J, with 8 bases between. Germline V gene data show CDR1 as MDHEN and CDR2 as SYDVKM. This CDR3 spans 12 amino acids. CDR3 region: CASSSQRNEQFF. CDR3 nucleotides: TGTGCCAGCAGTTCTCAGCGGAATGAGCAGTTCTTC.

This rearrangement joins TRBV5-4 to TRBJ1-2; TRBD1 might be the D (6 bases). Trimming left V 4 bases short and J 2 bases short, with 18 bases between. CDR1 and CDR2 from the germline V gene are SGHNT and YYREEE (reference sequence). The CDR3 extends over 16 amino acids. CDR3 amino acids: CASSPAGKGQNYGYTF. CDR3 sequence (DNA): TGTGCCAGCAGCCCGGCCGGGAAAGGACAGAACTATGGCTACACCTTC.

The gene calls are TRBV5-3 and TRBJ1-1; 8 nucleotides line up with TRBD1. TRBV5-3 is flagged as an ORF with uncertain function. CDR3 length: 17 amino acids. The trim removed 4 bases at V and 2 bases at J, leaving 13 bases unmatched. The CDR3 region is CARSPHVDRAPNTEAFF. DNA for the CDR3: TGTGCCAGAAGCCCACACGTGGACAGGGCACCAAACACTGAAGCTTTCTTT.

In DNA, the CDR3 is TGTGCCAGCAGCCCCGGGCGGGGTTACTACAATGAGCAGTTCTTC. It yields the protein CASSPGRGYYNEQFF. The gene calls are TRBV7-3 and TRBJ2-1; TRBD2 is a possible D gene (6 bases). Per the germline V gene, CDR1 is SGHTA and CDR2 is FQGTGA. The CDR3 is 15 amino acids. V was pared by 5 bases and J by 3 bases, with 14 bases between.

This clone was counted at least ten times. This chain uses TRBV10-3 with TRBJ2-7, with 10 bases that match TRBD2. The CDR3 has 17 amino acids. The germline gives CDR1 ENHRY, CDR2 SYGVKD. V was pared by 3 bases and J by 4 bases, with 12 bases of the junction left unmatched. CDR3 sequence reads: CAISDVSLAGAQYEQYF. CDR3 DNA sequence: TGTGCCATCAGTGATGTTTCCCTAGCGGGGGCCCAATACGAGCAGTACTTC.

The J gene is TRBJ2-5, the V gene TRBV7-2; D perhaps matches TRBD1 (6 bases). The CDR3 runs to 13 residues. From germline, CDR1 is SGHTA and CDR2 FQGNSA. V was shortened by 1 base and J by 4 bases, with 7 bases between the two germline ends. The CDR3 protein is CASSLGGPETQYF. The CDR3 DNA sequence: TGTGCCAGCAGCTTAGGGGGGCCAGAGACCCAGTACTTC.

J is TRBJ1-5 and V is TRBV19; 8 positions agree with TRBD1. J gave up 7 bases and V 6 bases, and 11 bases lay outside the gene matches. Germline assignment: CDR1 LNHDA and CDR2 SQIVND (reference sequence). CDR3 size: 15 residues. CDR3 in amino acids: CASSTSTQGGQPQHF. In nucleotides, the CDR3 is TGTGCCAGTAGCACGTCCACACAGGGGGGGCAGCCCCAGCATTTT.

This chain joins TRBV14 and TRBJ2-7; D is perhaps TRBD1 (6 bases). The V gene lost 1 base and the J gene lost 13 bases, with 23 bases spanning the gap. Germline assignment: CDR1 SGHDN and CDR2 FVKESK. There are 15 residues in the CDR3. The CDR3 bases are TGTGCCAGCAGCCAAGCCGCCGGGACATCTATGGGGGCTTACTTC. Translated, it gives CASSQAAGTSMGAYF. The full variable domain, in which reference TRBV14 and TRBJ2-7 provide the parts outside the CDR3, is EAGVTQFPSHSVIEKGQTVTLRCDPISGHDNLYWYRRVMGKEIKFLLHFVKESKQDESGMPNNRFLAERTGGTYSTLKVQPAELEDSGVYFCASSQAAGTSMGAYFGPGTRLTVT.

The chain has TRBV10-3 and TRBJ2-3, with TRBD1 matching over 9 bases. CDR1 and CDR2 (germline): ENHRY, SYGVKD. V dropped 9 bases and J dropped 4; count of bases not matched to a gene: 5. This CDR3 has 13 residues. CDR3 sequence (DNA): TGTGCCATGTCGGGACAGGGTTCAGATACGCAGTATTTT. Its translation: CAMSGQGSDTQYF.

The rearrangement joins TRBV18 to TRBJ1-4; weak D call: TRBD1 (5 bases). The CDR3 sequence is 14 residues long. The V end was cut by 6 bases, the J end by 2 bases, with 10 bases between. Germline CDR1 is KGHSH and CDR2 is LQKENI. The CDR3 loop is CASSRGTTNEKLFF. The CDR3 nucleotides read TGTGCCAGCTCCCGGGGGACCACTAATGAAAAACTGTTTTTT.

The rearrangement uses TRBV6-1 and TRBJ2-4; 7 positions match TRBD1. This CDR3 contains 13 residues. J lost 8 bases, V lost 3 bases, and 4 bases had no gene match. The germline V gene has CDR1 MNHNS and CDR2 SASEGT. The CDR3 region is CASSDRGWDIQYF. The CDR3 coding sequence is TGTGCCAGCAGTGACAGGGGGTGGGACATTCAGTACTTC.

The table lists this clone with a few counts. This rearrangement joins TRBV19 to TRBJ2-5; weak D call: TRBD1 (6 bases). Trimming shortened V by 4 bases and J by 5 bases, and 8 bases separated the two germline ends. The V gene's germline CDR1 is LNHDA and CDR2 SQIVND (reference sequence). This CDR3 has 12 amino acids. As DNA, the CDR3 is TGTGCCAGTAGTAGGGACATGGAGACCCAGTACTTC. Protein product: CASSRDMETQYF.

This clone was seen just once. The V and J genes are TRBV6-1 and TRBJ2-2; 8 nucleotides agree with TRBD1. The trim removed 8 bases at V and 4 bases at J, leaving 6 bases unmatched. From germline, CDR1 is MNHNS and CDR2 SASEGT. The CDR3 covers 14 residues. Here the CDR3 reads CASDRGAGTGELFF. As DNA, the CDR3 is TGTGCCAGCGACAGGGGTGCGGGCACCGGGGAGCTGTTTTTT.